The 21 T cell receptor beta chains given below trace back to one sample, sequenced in a study of shared clonotypes between healthy human individuals. Assay used: immunoSEQ multiplex PCR; TCRdb lists only in-frame clones, some missing. The data show 2 million to 3 million clones, 93% seen once. The sample comprised naive CD4+ T cells from PBMCs. Subset here: CD45RA+ positively selected. All receptors derive from a man aged 18 to 30 in good health. Some clones in this sample may be carry-over from other donors' samples.

The gene calls are TRBV20-1 and TRBJ2-1; tentative D call: TRBD2 (6 bases). V lost 6 bases and J 15 bases, leaving 18 bases between the germline ends. The CDR3 spans 11 residues. Per germline, CDR1 DFQATT and CDR2 SNEGSKA (reference sequence). CDR3 sequence (DNA): TGCAGTGCCGGGGACCTCGGGACTCCGTTCTTC. This translates into CSAGDLGTPFF.

This rearrangement joins TRBV12-5 to TRBJ2-5; TRBD2 aligns across 11 bases. V trimming: 5 bases; J trimming: 4 bases; junction bases outside the gene matches: 0. Germline V gene lookup returns CDR1 LGHNT and CDR2 FRNRAP. This CDR3 spans 13 amino acids. The CDR3 here is CASGGTSGETQYF. CDR3 nucleotide sequence: TGTGCTAGTGGTGGGACTAGCGGAGAGACCCAGTACTTC.

This clone appeared once. V gene TRBV30 combines with J gene TRBJ2-3; D possibly corresponds to TRBD2 (7 bases). The V end was cut by 5 bases, the J end by 3 bases, with 24 bases between. Germline CDR1 GTSNPN, CDR2 SVGIG (reference sequence). This CDR3 spans 17 amino acids. The CDR3 reads CAWSRGFGGGVTDTQYF. CDR3 DNA: TGTGCCTGGTCCCGAGGATTTGGCGGGGGCGTAACAGATACGCAGTATTTT.

The chain combines TRBV5-4 with TRBJ2-1; TRBD2 is a possible D gene (5 bases). V was cut by 2 bases and J by 10 bases, with 13 bases left in between. Germline V gene lookup returns CDR1 SGHNT and CDR2 YYREEE (reference sequence). The CDR3 runs 13 residues. For the CDR3, the DNA is TGTGCCAGCAGCTTAGGGCAACTAGACGAGCAGTTCTTC. This encodes CASSLGQLDEQFF.

The V call is TRBV6-6, the J call TRBJ1-4; the D is unclear. The CDR3 spans 14 residues. The germline V gene has CDR1 MNHNY and CDR2 SVGAGI (reference sequence). V was cut by 7 bases and J by 8 bases, with 17 bases left in between. CDR3 loop: CASKLTPSKEKLFF. In nucleotides, the CDR3 is TGTGCCAGCAAATTGACACCTTCGAAGGAAAAACTGTTTTTT.

Regarding this clone: The identical CDR3 is also encoded by other nucleotide sequences in the sample. The gene calls are TRBV18 and TRBJ1-5; no definite D call. V was cut by 2 bases and J by 4 bases, with 6 bases left in between. Per the germline V gene, CDR1 is KGHSH and CDR2 is LQKENI. This CDR3 region has 13 residues. In DNA, the CDR3 is TGTGCCAGCTCACCAGACTTAAATCAGCCCCAGCATTTT. Amino acids: CASSPDLNQPQHF.

This clone has just a few counts. The rearrangement links TRBV5-1 to TRBJ2-7; perhaps TRBD2 as D (6 bases). This CDR3 is 18 amino acids long. The germline V gene encodes CDR1 SGHRS and CDR2 YFSETQ. V lost 2 bases and J lost 0, with 21 bases in between. Here the CDR3 reads CASSFRGPTSEGSYEQYF. For the CDR3, the DNA is TGCGCCAGCAGCTTTCGCGGGCCTACCTCGGAGGGCTCCTACGAGCAGTACTTC.

The chain recombines TRBV4-3 with TRBJ2-3, with D possibly TRBD2 on 5 matching bases. There are 15 residues in the CDR3. Germline assignment: CDR1 LGHNA and CDR2 YSLEER. Trimming stripped 3 bases from V and 2 bases from J, with 12 bases between. CDR3 region: CASSHLADSTDTQYF. The CDR3 region has the DNA TGCGCCAGCAGCCATCTAGCAGACTCCACAGATACGCAGTATTTT.

This clone was recorded once. CDR3 region: CASSLFSGGDEQFF. The CDR3, as DNA: TGTGCCAGCAGTTTATTTTCGGGGGGGGATGAGCAGTTCTTC. The rearrangement uses TRBV28 and TRBJ2-1, with TRBD2 identical over 8 bases. CDR3 length: 14 residues. Trimming cost V 1 base and J 8 bases; bases outside gene matches: 4. Germline CDR1 is MDHEN and CDR2 is SYDVKM. The variable domain in full, completed from reference TRBV28 and TRBJ2-1, reads DVKVTQSSRYLVKRTGEKVFLECVQDMDHENMFWYRQDPGLGLRLIYFSYDVKMKEKGDIPEGYSVSREKKERFSLILESASTNQTSMYLCASSLFSGGDEQFFGPGTRLTVL.

V gene TRBV5-1 combines with J gene TRBJ1-2; D unclear. The CDR3 spans 15 residues. CDR1 SGHRS and CDR2 YFSETQ come from the germline V gene. V was clipped by 4 bases and J by 7 bases, with 20 bases between them. The DNA for the CDR3 is TGCGCCAGCAGCCCCCGGACGGACTCCCCCTTTGGCTACACCTTC. Its protein is CASSPRTDSPFGYTF.

This sequence joins TRBV5-6 and TRBJ2-5; 7 bases align to TRBD1. J was trimmed by 5 bases and V by 4 bases; bases with no gene match: 11. This CDR3 contains 15 residues. Germline-derived CDR1 and CDR2 are SGHDT and YYEEEE. Here the CDR3 DNA reads TGTGCCAGCAGCACGGCGACAGGGTCGGGTGAGACCCAGTACTTC. Its translation is CASSTATGSGETQYF.

Note on this clone: At one end the junction does not follow the germline gene, possibly because of a read error. The V call is TRBV19, the J call TRBJ2-1, with 7 bases matching TRBD1. The CDR3 is made up of 12 amino acids. The germline V gene has CDR1 LNHDA and CDR2 SQIVND (reference sequence). The DNA for the CDR3 is TGTGCCAGTAGCAAAACAGGGGCCGTCGGGGTCTTC. Encoded protein: CASSKTGAVGVF.

The gene calls are TRBV5-1 and TRBJ2-7, with 7 positions matching TRBD2. The CDR3 has 15 amino acids. J lost 4 bases, V lost 3 bases, and 10 bases had no gene match. CDR1 SGHRS and CDR2 YFSETQ come from the germline V gene. The CDR3 coding sequence is TGCGCCAGCAGCTCCATGGCGGGAGAATTGTACGAGCAGTACTTC. Amino acid sequence: CASSSMAGELYEQYF.

The V gene is TRBV10-3, the J gene TRBJ2-5; 8 bases are a match to TRBD1. Germline V gene data show CDR1 as ENHRY and CDR2 as SYGVKD. The CDR3 contains 14 residues. V lost 6 bases, J lost 3 bases, and 6 bases stayed unmatched. DNA of the CDR3: TGTGCCATCAGAGGGACAGGCGGTAAAGAGACCCAGTACTTC. It specifies CAIRGTGGKETQYF.

This rearrangement joins TRBV7-3 to TRBJ1-4; no reliable D call. The CDR3 extends over 13 amino acids. Germline V lookup: CDR1 SGHTA, CDR2 FQGTGA. The V end was cut by 5 bases, the J end by 3 bases, with 7 bases between. CDR3 nucleotides: TGTGCCAGCAGCGCATCAGCTAATGAAAAACTGTTTTTT. Translation: CASSASANEKLFF.

The gene calls are TRBV23-1 and TRBJ1-2, with no clear D. TRBV23-1 has ORF status, its function being uncertain. There are 12 residues in the CDR3. Trimming cost V 4 bases and J 7 bases, with 10 bases left between them. CDR3 amino acids: CASSLQRAGYTF. In DNA, the CDR3 is TGCGCCAGCAGTCTTCAGCGGGCTGGCTACACCTTC.

The J gene is TRBJ2-7, the V gene TRBV18, with D possibly being TRBD1 or TRBD2 (5 bases each). Germline lookup yields CDR1 KGHSH and CDR2 LQKENI. The CDR3 consists of 18 residues. Trimming took off 4 bases at V and 4 bases at J, with 26 bases between the two ends. CDR3 in amino acids: CASSQARDRGSHYYEQYF. The DNA of the CDR3 is TGTGCCAGCTCACAAGCTCGGGACCGCGGGTCGCACTATTACGAGCAGTACTTC.

The V gene is TRBV9, the J gene TRBJ2-1; D may be TRBD2 (7 bases). The CDR3 is made up of 16 amino acids. The germline CDR1 and CDR2 sequences are SGDLS and YYNGEE. The V end lost 3 bases, the J end lost 0 bases, and 13 bases lay between the germline ends. CDR3 DNA: TGTGCCAGCAGCGAGGGGGGGAGCCCCTCCTACAATGAGCAGTTCTTC. It yields the protein CASSEGGSPSYNEQFF.

Only one count was recorded for this clone. The genes are TRBV9 and TRBJ1-2; TRBD1 aligns across 7 bases. There are 15 residues in the CDR3. CDR1 and CDR2 from the germline V gene are SGDLS and YYNGEE. The ends lost 2 bases at V and 6 bases at J; junction bases unmatched: 10. The CDR3 DNA is TGTGCCAGCAGCGTGTCCAGGGGGATGAGGAATGGCTACACCTTC. Its protein product is CASSVSRGMRNGYTF.

The chain uses TRBV5-6 and TRBJ2-1; 8 bases agree with TRBD1. CDR1 is SGHDT and CDR2 is YYEEEE in the germline V gene. The CDR3 is made up of 15 amino acids. Trimming removed 0 bases from V and 4 bases from J; junction bases left unmatched: 3. CDR3 sequence (DNA): TGTGCCAGCAGCTTGGACAGGGGGGCTTACAATGAGCAGTTCTTC. Translated: CASSLDRGAYNEQFF.

This rearrangement joins TRBV5-5 to TRBJ1-1; weak D call: TRBD1 (6 bases). This CDR3 spans 14 amino acids. Looked up from germline, CDR1 is SGHKS and CDR2 is YYEKEE (reference sequence). Trimming took 3 bases from V and 5 from J, leaving 14 bases between them. CDR3 sequence reads: CASSSQGQGTEAFF. The CDR3 coding sequence is TGTGCCAGCAGCTCTCAGGGGCAGGGTACTGAAGCTTTCTTT.